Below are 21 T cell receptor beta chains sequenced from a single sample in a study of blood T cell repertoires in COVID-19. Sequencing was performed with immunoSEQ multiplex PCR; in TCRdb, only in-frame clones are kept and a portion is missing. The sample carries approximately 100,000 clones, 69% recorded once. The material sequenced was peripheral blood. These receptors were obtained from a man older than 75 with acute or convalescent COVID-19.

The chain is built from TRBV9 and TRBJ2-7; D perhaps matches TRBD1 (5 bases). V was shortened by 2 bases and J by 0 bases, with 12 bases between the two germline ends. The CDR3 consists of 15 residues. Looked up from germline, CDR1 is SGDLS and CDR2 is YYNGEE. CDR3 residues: CASSVQGFGSYEQYF. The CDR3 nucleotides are TGTGCCAGCAGCGTTCAGGGTTTCGGCTCCTACGAGCAGTACTTC.

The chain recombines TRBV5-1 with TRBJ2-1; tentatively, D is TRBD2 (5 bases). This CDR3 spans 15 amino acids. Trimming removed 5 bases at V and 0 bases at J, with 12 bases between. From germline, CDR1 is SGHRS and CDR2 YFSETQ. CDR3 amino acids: CASRPSGLSYNEQFF. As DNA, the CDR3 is TGCGCCAGCAGACCGAGCGGTCTCTCCTACAATGAGCAGTTCTTC. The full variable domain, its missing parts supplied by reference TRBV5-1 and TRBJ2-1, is KAGVTQTPRYLIKTRGQQVTLSCSPISGHRSVSWYQQTPGQGLQFLFEYFSETQRNKGNFPGRFSGRQFSNSRSEMNVSTLELGDSALYLCASRPSGLSYNEQFFGPGTRLTVL.

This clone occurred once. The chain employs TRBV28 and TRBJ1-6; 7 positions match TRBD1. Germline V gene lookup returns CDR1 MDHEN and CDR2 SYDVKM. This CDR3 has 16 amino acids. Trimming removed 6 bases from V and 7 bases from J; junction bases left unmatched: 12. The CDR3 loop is CASSLTGLTLNSPLHF. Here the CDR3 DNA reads TGTGCCAGCAGCCTGACAGGGCTTACCCTGAATTCACCCCTCCACTTT.

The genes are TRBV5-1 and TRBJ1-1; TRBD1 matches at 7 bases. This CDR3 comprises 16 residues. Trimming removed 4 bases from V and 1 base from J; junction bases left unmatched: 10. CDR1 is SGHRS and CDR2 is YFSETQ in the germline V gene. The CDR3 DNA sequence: TGCGCCAGCAGCCCAGCCTCGACAGGGTCGAACACTGAAGCTTTCTTT. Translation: CASSPASTGSNTEAFF.

CDR3 sequence (DNA): TGCAGTGCTAGTTCGGGTGAGCCCCAGCATTTT. Translation gives CSASSGEPQHF. The rearrangement links TRBV20-1 to TRBJ1-5; D gene unclear. The ends were cut back, 3 bases at V and 8 bases at J, with 8 bases in the middle. The germline V gene has CDR1 DFQATT and CDR2 SNEGSKA (reference sequence). This CDR3 has 11 amino acids.

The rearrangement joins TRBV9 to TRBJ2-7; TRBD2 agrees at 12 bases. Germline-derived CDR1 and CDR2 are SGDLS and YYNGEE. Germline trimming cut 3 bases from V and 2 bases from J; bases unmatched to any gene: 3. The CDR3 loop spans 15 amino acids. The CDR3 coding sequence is TGTGCCAGCAGCGGGACTAGCGGGAACCCCTACGAGCAGTACTTC. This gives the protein CASSGTSGNPYEQYF. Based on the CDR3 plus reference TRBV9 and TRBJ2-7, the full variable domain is DSGVTQTPKHLITATGQRVTLRCSPRSGDLSVYWYQQSLDQGLQFLIQYYNGEERAKGNILERFSAQQFPDLHSELNLSSLELGDSALYFCASSGTSGNPYEQYFGPGTRLTVT.

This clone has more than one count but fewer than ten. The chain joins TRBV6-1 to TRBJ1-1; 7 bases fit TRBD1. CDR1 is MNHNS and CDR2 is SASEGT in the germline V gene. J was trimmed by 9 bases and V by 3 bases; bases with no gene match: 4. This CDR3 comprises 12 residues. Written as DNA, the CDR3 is TGTGCCAGCAGTGATTGGGACAGTAAAGCTTTCTTT. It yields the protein CASSDWDSKAFF.

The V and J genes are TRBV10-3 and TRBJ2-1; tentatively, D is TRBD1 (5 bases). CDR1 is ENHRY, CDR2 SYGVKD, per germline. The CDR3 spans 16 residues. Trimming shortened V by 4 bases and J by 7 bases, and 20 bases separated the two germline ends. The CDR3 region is CAISGGSGHPGNEQFF. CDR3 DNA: TGTGCCATCAGTGGGGGCTCCGGACACCCAGGGAATGAGCAGTTCTTC.

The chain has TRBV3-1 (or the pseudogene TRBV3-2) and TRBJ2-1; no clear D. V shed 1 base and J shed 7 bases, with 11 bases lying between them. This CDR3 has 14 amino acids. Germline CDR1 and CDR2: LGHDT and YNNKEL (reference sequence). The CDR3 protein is CASSQGRVANEQFF. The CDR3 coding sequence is TGTGCCAGCAGCCAAGGGAGAGTAGCAAATGAGCAGTTCTTC.

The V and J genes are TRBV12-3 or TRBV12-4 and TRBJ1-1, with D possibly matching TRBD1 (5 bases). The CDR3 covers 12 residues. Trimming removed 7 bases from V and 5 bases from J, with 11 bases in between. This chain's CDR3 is CASTYDSTEAFF. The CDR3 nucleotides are TGTGCCAGCACCTACGACAGTACTGAAGCTTTCTTT.

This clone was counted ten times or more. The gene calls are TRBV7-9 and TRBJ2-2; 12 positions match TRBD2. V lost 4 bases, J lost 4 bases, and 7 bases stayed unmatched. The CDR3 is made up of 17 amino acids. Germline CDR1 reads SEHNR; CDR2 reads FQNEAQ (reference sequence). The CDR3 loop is CASSSLAGGRGTGELFF. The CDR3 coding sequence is TGTGCCAGCAGCTCTCTAGCGGGAGGGCGGGGCACCGGGGAGCTGTTTTTT.

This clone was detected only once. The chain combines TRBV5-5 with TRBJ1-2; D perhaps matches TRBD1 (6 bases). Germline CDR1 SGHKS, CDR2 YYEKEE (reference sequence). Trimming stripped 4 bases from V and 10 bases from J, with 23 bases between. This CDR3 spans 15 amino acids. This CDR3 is CASSLTQGDMEIYTF. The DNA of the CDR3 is TGTGCCAGCAGCCTCACACAGGGTGATATGGAAATCTACACCTTC. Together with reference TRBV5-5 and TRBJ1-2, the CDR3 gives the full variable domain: DAGVTQSPTHLIKTRGQQVTLRCSPISGHKSVSWYQQVLGQGPQFIFQYYEKEERGRGNFPDRFSARQFPNYSSELNVNALLLGDSALYLCASSLTQGDMEIYTFGSGTRLTVV.

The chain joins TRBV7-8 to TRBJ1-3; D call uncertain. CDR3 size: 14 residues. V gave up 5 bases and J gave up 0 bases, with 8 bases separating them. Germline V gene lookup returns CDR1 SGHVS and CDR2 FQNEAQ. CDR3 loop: CASSPLDSGNTIYF. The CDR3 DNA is TGTGCCAGCAGCCCCCTAGACTCTGGAAACACCATATATTTT.

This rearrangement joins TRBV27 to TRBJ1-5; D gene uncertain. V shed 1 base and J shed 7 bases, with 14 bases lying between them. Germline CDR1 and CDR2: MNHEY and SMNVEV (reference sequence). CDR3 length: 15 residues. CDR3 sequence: CASSLWVKAGQPQHF. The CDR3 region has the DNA TGTGCCAGCAGTTTATGGGTCAAGGCGGGGCAGCCCCAGCATTTT.

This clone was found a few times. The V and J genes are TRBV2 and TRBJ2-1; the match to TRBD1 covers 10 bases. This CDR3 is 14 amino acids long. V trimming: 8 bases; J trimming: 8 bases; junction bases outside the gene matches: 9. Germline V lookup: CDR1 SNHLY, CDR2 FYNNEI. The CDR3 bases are TGTGCCAGCGAACGGGACAGGGGACGGTATGAGCAGTTCTTC. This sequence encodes CASERDRGRYEQFF.

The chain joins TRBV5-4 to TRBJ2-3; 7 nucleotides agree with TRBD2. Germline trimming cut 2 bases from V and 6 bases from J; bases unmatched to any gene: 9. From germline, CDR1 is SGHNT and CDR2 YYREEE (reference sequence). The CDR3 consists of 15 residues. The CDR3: CASSLSSGGGDTQYF. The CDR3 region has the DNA TGTGCCAGCAGCTTATCTAGCGGAGGAGGGGATACGCAGTATTTT.

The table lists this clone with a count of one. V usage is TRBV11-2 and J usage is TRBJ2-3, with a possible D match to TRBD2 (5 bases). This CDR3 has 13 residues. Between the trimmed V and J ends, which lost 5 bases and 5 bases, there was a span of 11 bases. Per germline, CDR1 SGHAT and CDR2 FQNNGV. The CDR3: CASSQRAQDTQYF. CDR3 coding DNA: TGTGCCAGCAGCCAGAGGGCACAAGATACGCAGTATTTT.

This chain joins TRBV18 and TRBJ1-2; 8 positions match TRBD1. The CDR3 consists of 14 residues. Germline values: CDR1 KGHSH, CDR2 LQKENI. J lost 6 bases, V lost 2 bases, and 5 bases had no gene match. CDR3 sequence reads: CASSPTGTGDGYTF. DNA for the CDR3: TGTGCCAGCTCACCAACCGGGACAGGAGATGGCTACACCTTC.

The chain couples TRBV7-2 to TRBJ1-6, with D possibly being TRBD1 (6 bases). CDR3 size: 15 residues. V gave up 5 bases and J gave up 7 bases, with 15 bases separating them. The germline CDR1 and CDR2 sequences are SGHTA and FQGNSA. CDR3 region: CASSRTGTLNSPLHF. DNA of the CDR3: TGTGCCAGCAGCCGCACCGGGACACTAAATTCACCCCTCCACTTT.

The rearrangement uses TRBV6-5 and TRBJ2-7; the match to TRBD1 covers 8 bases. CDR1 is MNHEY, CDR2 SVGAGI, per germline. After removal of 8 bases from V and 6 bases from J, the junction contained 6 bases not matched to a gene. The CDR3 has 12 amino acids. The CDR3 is CASGTGLGEQYF. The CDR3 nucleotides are TGTGCCAGCGGGACAGGCCTCGGCGAGCAGTACTTC.

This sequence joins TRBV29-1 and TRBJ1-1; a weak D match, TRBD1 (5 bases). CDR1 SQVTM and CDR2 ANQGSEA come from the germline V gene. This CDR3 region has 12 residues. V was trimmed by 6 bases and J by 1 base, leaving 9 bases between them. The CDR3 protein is CSVRQRNTEAFF. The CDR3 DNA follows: TGCAGCGTCCGACAGAGGAACACTGAAGCTTTCTTT. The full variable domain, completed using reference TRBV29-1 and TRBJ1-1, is SAVISQKPSRDICQRGTSLTIQCQVDSQVTMMFWYRQQPGQSLTLIATANQGSEATYESGFVIDKFPISRPNLTFSTLTVSNMSPEDSSIYLCSVRQRNTEAFFGQGTRLTVV.